A single sample gave rise to the 5 T cell receptor beta chains below, sequenced in a study of blood T cell repertoires in COVID-19. Using immunoSEQ multiplex PCR, the repertoire was profiled, and TCRdb retains in-frame clones only, with some absent. Here the sample spans hundreds of thousands of clones, 75% to 90% being singletons. Source material: peripheral blood. The receptors originated from a woman in her 40s who had recovered from COVID-19.

The V and J genes are TRBV27 and TRBJ2-2; TRBD2 matches 15 bases. CDR3 length: 18 amino acids. Germline trimming cut 6 bases from V and 3 bases from J; bases unmatched to any gene: 8. Germline V gene sequence: CDR1 MNHEY, CDR2 SMNVEV (reference sequence). In nucleotides, the CDR3 is TGTGCCAGCAGGGACGGGACTAGCGGGGGGAAGGACACCGGGGAGCTGTTTTTT. Its translation is CASRDGTSGGKDTGELFF.

The chain carries TRBV29-1 and TRBJ1-1; no clear D gene. This CDR3 contains 12 residues. Germline lookup yields CDR1 SQVTM and CDR2 ANQGSEA. V was clipped by 3 bases and J by 2 bases, with 7 bases between them. The CDR3 loop is CSVDKTNTEAFF. CDR3 DNA sequence: TGCAGCGTTGACAAAACTAACACTGAAGCTTTCTTT.

The chain links TRBV29-1 to TRBJ1-2, with no clear D. The CDR3 totals 14 residues. CDR1 SQVTM and CDR2 ANQGSEA come from the germline V gene. V lost 6 bases and J lost 3, with 17 bases in between. The CDR3 spells CSVVSGRVDYGYTF. The CDR3 DNA sequence: TGCAGCGTAGTTTCTGGGCGGGTGGACTATGGCTACACCTTC.

The rearrangement joins TRBV4-3 to TRBJ2-1; TRBD2 agrees at 8 bases. The CDR3 sequence is 16 residues long. The V segment lost 0 bases and the J segment 2 bases; nucleotides outside the gene matches: 3. Germline V gene data show CDR1 as LGHNA and CDR2 as YSLEER. CDR3 sequence (DNA): TGCGCCAGCAGCCAAGAAGAGGGACTAGCCTACAATGAGCAGTTCTTC. Translating it yields CASSQEEGLAYNEQFF.

The chain uses TRBV6-1 and TRBJ1-3; a weak D match, TRBD1 (5 bases). V shed 3 bases and J shed 0 bases, with 12 bases lying between them. This CDR3 has 16 amino acids. CDR1 MNHNS and CDR2 SASEGT come from the germline V gene. In nucleotides, the CDR3 is TGTGCCAGCAGTGAGATGGCAGGGAACTCTGGAAACACCATATATTTT. Translated, it gives CASSEMAGNSGNTIYF.